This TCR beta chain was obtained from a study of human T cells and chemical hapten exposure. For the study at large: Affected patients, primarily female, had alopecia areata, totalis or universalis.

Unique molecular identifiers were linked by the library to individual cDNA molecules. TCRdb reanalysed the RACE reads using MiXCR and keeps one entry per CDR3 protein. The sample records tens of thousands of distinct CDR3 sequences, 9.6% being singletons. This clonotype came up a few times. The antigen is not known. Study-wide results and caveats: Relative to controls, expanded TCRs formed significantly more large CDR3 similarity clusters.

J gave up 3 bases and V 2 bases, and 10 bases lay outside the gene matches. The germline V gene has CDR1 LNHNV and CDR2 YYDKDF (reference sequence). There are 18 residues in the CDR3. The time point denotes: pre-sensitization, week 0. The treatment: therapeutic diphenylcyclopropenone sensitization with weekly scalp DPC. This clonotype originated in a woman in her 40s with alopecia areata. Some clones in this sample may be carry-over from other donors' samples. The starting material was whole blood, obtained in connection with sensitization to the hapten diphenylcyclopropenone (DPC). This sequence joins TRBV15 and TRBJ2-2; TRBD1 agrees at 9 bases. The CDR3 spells CATSRKIAGTGYTGELFF. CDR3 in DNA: TGTGCCACCAGCAGAAAAATCGCCGGGACAGGGTACACCGGGGAGCTGTTTTTT.